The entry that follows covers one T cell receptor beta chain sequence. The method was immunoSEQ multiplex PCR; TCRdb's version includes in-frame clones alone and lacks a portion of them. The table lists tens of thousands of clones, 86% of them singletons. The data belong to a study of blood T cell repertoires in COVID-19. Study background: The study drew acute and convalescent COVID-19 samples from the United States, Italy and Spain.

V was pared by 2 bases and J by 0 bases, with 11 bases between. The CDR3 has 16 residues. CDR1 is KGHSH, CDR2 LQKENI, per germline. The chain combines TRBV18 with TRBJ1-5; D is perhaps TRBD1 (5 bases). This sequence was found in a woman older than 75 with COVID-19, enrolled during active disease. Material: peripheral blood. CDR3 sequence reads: CASSPGGGGSNQPQHF. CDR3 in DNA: TGTGCCAGCTCACCAGGGGGGGGAGGTAGCAATCAGCCCCAGCATTTT.